The rows below give T cell receptor beta chains drawn from one sample of a study of T cells after posttransplantation cyclophosphamide. Clones were read by immunoSEQ multiplex PCR, and TCRdb kept only the in-frame ones, dropping some. The sample carries tens of thousands of clones, roughly 70% recorded once. Sequenced material: memory CD4+ T cells sorted from PBMCs. The receptors were gathered from a woman between 55 and 75 years old in good health, CMV-negative, and a related stem cell transplant donor. The CDR3 runs from the conserved cysteine through the conserved F or W. The D gene is left open where the match is weak. Size is omitted from some rows. Given values are once, few, many or a class for expanded clones.

CDR3aa	CDR3nt	d_gene	j_gene	abundance	v_gene
CASRPGHVYGYTF	TGTGCCAGCAGACCGGGACACGTCTATGGCTACACCTTC	-	TRBJ1-2	few	TRBV28
CASRPQASSYEQYF	TGTGCCAGCAGGCCGCAGGCGAGCTCCTACGAGCAGTACTTC	-	TRBJ2-7	few	TRBV6-5
CASSLRSAGDNEQFF	TGTGCCAGCAGCTTAAGATCGGCGGGGGACAATGAGCAGTTCTTC	TRBD2	TRBJ2-1	-	TRBV11-1
CASSLLPSSYNEQFF	TGTGCCAGCAGCTTATTGCCGAGCTCCTACAATGAGCAGTTCTTC	-	TRBJ2-1	-	TRBV11-2
CASFLEVNSYEQYF	TGTGCCAGTTTTCTTGAGGTCAACTCCTACGAGCAGTACTTC	-	TRBJ2-7	-	TRBV6-1
CASSVDRGGDEKLFF	TGTGCCAGCAGCGTCGACAGGGGCGGGGATGAAAAACTGTTTTTT	TRBD1	TRBJ1-4	-	TRBV9
CASSEALLLAGDNEQFF	TGTGCCAGCAGTGAAGCGCTTTTGCTAGCGGGGGACAATGAGCAGTTCTTC	TRBD2	TRBJ2-1	few	TRBV2
CAIRGTDEAFF	TGTGCCATCAGAGGGACAGATGAAGCTTTCTTT	TRBD1	TRBJ1-1	-	TRBV10-3
CASRVRGSTDTQYF	TGTGCCAGCAGAGTGAGGGGGAGCACAGATACGCAGTATTTT	-	TRBJ2-3	-	TRBV2
CASTVQGRAGELFF	TGTGCCAGTACCGTACAGGGAAGGGCCGGGGAGCTGTTTTTT	-	TRBJ2-2	-	TRBV19